This is a list of T cell receptor beta chains from one sample in a study of T cells in Graves' hyperthyroidism and ophthalmopathy. Using its own MiXCR run on the multiplex PCR reads, TCRdb lists one record per CDR3 protein. The sample lists some 500,000 distinct CDR3 sequences; around an eighth were seen once. The sequenced material came from blood. The receptor source for this set is a woman aged 18-35 years with Graves' hyperthyroidism. The CDR3 runs from the conserved cysteine through the conserved F or W. Fields, in order: D gene, J gene, V gene, clone size, CDR3 DNA, CDR3 protein. The D gene is left open where the match is weak. Size is omitted from some rows. Given values are once, few, many or a class for expanded clones.

d_gene: -
j_gene: TRBJ2-6
v_gene: TRBV5-1
abundance: few
CDR3nt: TGCGCCAGCAGTGGGTCGATGTTCTCTGGGGCCAACGTCTTGACTTTC
CDR3aa: CASSGSMFSGANVLTF

d_gene: -
j_gene: TRBJ1-2
v_gene: TRBV7-9
abundance: few
CDR3nt: TGTGCCAGCAGCCGGGCCTCCAACGGCTACACCTTC
CDR3aa: CASSRASNGYTF

d_gene: -
j_gene: TRBJ1-1
v_gene: TRBV7-3
abundance: -
CDR3nt: TGTGCCAGCAGCTTAGGGCAGGTTGGCACTGAAGCTTTCTTT
CDR3aa: CASSLGQVGTEAFF

d_gene: -
j_gene: TRBJ2-3
v_gene: TRBV29-1
abundance: -
CDR3nt: TGCAGCGCTGAAGGGGACCCCCTGGACCCAGATACGCAGTATTTT
CDR3aa: CSAEGDPLDPDTQYF

d_gene: -
j_gene: TRBJ1-1
v_gene: TRBV27
abundance: many
CDR3nt: TGTGCCAGCAGCCGCGGGGGGGGACCTGAAGCTTTCTTT
CDR3aa: CASSRGGGPEAFF

d_gene: -
j_gene: TRBJ2-2
v_gene: TRBV11-3
abundance: -
CDR3nt: TGTGCTACCGGAGGGAGGGAGCTGTTTTTT
CDR3aa: CATGGRELFF

d_gene: -
j_gene: TRBJ1-2
v_gene: TRBV10-3
abundance: many
CDR3nt: TGTGCCATCAGTGAGTTATCAGGGTTGGATGGCTACACCTTC
CDR3aa: CAISELSGLDGYTF

d_gene: -
j_gene: TRBJ2-7
v_gene: TRBV20-1
abundance: many
CDR3nt: TGCAGTGCATCGGGACTCAGCTCCTACGAGCAGTACTTC
CDR3aa: CSASGLSSYEQYF

d_gene: -
j_gene: TRBJ2-7
v_gene: TRBV28
abundance: -
CDR3nt: TGTGCCAGCAGTTTGGGTAGGGGCTCCTCCTACGAGCAGTACTTC
CDR3aa: CASSLGRGSSYEQYF

d_gene: TRBD2
j_gene: TRBJ2-4
v_gene: TRBV6-2/TRBV6-3
abundance: -
CDR3nt: TGTGCCAGCAGGCCCGAGGGGGGACTAGCGGGAGCAGTTGACATTCAGTACTTC
CDR3aa: CASRPEGGLAGAVDIQYF

d_gene: -
j_gene: TRBJ1-6
v_gene: TRBV9
abundance: few
CDR3nt: TGTGCCAGCAGCGTAGAGGACAATTCACCCCTCCACTTT
CDR3aa: CASSVEDNSPLHF

d_gene: -
j_gene: TRBJ2-6
v_gene: TRBV13
abundance: many
CDR3nt: TGTGCCAGCAGCCCAAGGACACGAGACTTCTCTGGGGCCAACGTCCTGACTTTC
CDR3aa: CASSPRTRDFSGANVLTF

d_gene: -
j_gene: TRBJ1-5
v_gene: TRBV19
abundance: many
CDR3nt: TGTGCCAGTAGTATAGGCCAGCCCCAGCATTTT
CDR3aa: CASSIGQPQHF

d_gene: TRBD1
j_gene: TRBJ1-2
v_gene: TRBV30
abundance: many
CDR3nt: TGTGCCTGGAGGGGATCGGGACAGGGTGGTTATGGCTACACCTTC
CDR3aa: CAWRGSGQGGYGYTF

d_gene: TRBD1
j_gene: TRBJ2-7
v_gene: TRBV19
abundance: few
CDR3nt: TGTGCCAGTACTCGGGGACAGGGATGGGAGCAGTACTTC
CDR3aa: CASTRGQGWEQYF

d_gene: -
j_gene: TRBJ1-2
v_gene: TRBV12-3/TRBV12-4
abundance: -
CDR3nt: TGTGCCCGCAGCTTGGGTGGCTACACCTTC
CDR3aa: CARSLGGYTF

d_gene: -
j_gene: TRBJ2-5
v_gene: TRBV30
abundance: many
CDR3nt: TGTGCCTGGGCTCAGGGTTTCCAAGAGACCCAGTACTTC
CDR3aa: CAWAQGFQETQYF

d_gene: -
j_gene: TRBJ2-1
v_gene: TRBV6-1
abundance: many
CDR3nt: TGTGCCAGCATTTCAAACGCGTTCGGTGATGAGCAGTTCTTC
CDR3aa: CASISNAFGDEQFF

d_gene: -
j_gene: TRBJ1-4
v_gene: TRBV30
abundance: few
CDR3nt: TGTGCCTGGATCCCAGGAGTCAGCAAAAAACTGTTTTTT
CDR3aa: CAWIPGVSKKLFF

d_gene: -
j_gene: TRBJ2-1
v_gene: TRBV20-1
abundance: many
CDR3nt: TGCAGTGCTAGTAGGGGACCACCCTACTATGAGCAGTTCTTC
CDR3aa: CSASRGPPYYEQFF

d_gene: TRBD2
j_gene: TRBJ2-1
v_gene: TRBV12-3/TRBV12-4
abundance: -
CDR3nt: TGTGCCACCGGGGAGGGAAGGCCAGGCGCCAATGAGCAGTTCTTC
CDR3aa: CATGEGRPGANEQFF

d_gene: TRBD1
j_gene: TRBJ1-5
v_gene: TRBV3-1
abundance: -
CDR3nt: TGTGCCAGCAGCCAACGGGACAGGGGAGTTCGGCAGCCCCAGCATTTT
CDR3aa: CASSQRDRGVRQPQHF

d_gene: TRBD2
j_gene: TRBJ2-1
v_gene: TRBV19
abundance: -
CDR3nt: TGTGCCAGTAGTACCCCAGCGGGAAGGTCCTACAATGAGCAGTTCTTC
CDR3aa: CASSTPAGRSYNEQFF

d_gene: -
j_gene: TRBJ2-7
v_gene: TRBV5-4
abundance: many
CDR3nt: TGTGCCAGCAGCTCTGGTGGGGACGGTCCGCCCAGCGAGCAGTACTTC
CDR3aa: CASSSGGDGPPSEQYF

d_gene: TRBD1
j_gene: TRBJ1-5
v_gene: TRBV12-3/TRBV12-4
abundance: -
CDR3nt: TGTGCCAGCAGTTCGGGGACAGGGGGACGACAGCCCCAGCATTTT
CDR3aa: CASSSGTGGRQPQHF

d_gene: TRBD2
j_gene: TRBJ2-7
v_gene: TRBV11-2
abundance: many
CDR3nt: TGTGCCAGCAGCTTACCGGGGCGGGAGTACGAGCAGTACTTC
CDR3aa: CASSLPGREYEQYF

d_gene: -
j_gene: TRBJ1-5
v_gene: TRBV12-5
abundance: many
CDR3nt: TGTGCTAGTGACCTGACAGGTTCTCAGCCCCAGCATTTT
CDR3aa: CASDLTGSQPQHF

d_gene: -
j_gene: TRBJ2-3
v_gene: TRBV4-1
abundance: few
CDR3nt: TGCGCCAGCAGCCAACCCCGGTCCGACGGGAGCAGGACGCAGTATTTT
CDR3aa: CASSQPRSDGSRTQYF

d_gene: -
j_gene: TRBJ2-5
v_gene: TRBV19
abundance: -
CDR3nt: TGTGCCAGTAGCGGACTCCCGAGGGAGACCCAGTACTTC
CDR3aa: CASSGLPRETQYF

d_gene: TRBD1
j_gene: TRBJ1-2
v_gene: TRBV18
abundance: many
CDR3nt: TGTGCCAGCGACAGGGGAGATGGCTACACCTTC
CDR3aa: CASDRGDGYTF

d_gene: TRBD2
j_gene: TRBJ2-1
v_gene: TRBV5-1
abundance: few
CDR3nt: TGCGCCAGCAGCCAGCGGGAGGGCTCCTACAATGAGCAGTTCTTC
CDR3aa: CASSQREGSYNEQFF

d_gene: TRBD1
j_gene: TRBJ2-7
v_gene: TRBV2
abundance: many
CDR3nt: TGTGCCAGCAGTGTGGAGACAGGGGGCACCTCTACCTCCTACGAGCAGTACTTC
CDR3aa: CASSVETGGTSTSYEQYF

d_gene: TRBD1
j_gene: TRBJ1-1
v_gene: TRBV28
abundance: few
CDR3nt: TGTGCCAGCACACAGGGGGATCCCCTCACTGAAGCTTTCTTT
CDR3aa: CASTQGDPLTEAFF

d_gene: -
j_gene: TRBJ1-1
v_gene: TRBV29-1
abundance: many
CDR3nt: TGCAGCGCCCGACAAGAACGCGCTGAAGCTTTCTTT
CDR3aa: CSARQERAEAFF

d_gene: -
j_gene: TRBJ2-3
v_gene: TRBV6-6
abundance: many
CDR3nt: TGTGCCAGCAGTTACGGGTACCAGACTAGCACAGATACGCAGTATTTT
CDR3aa: CASSYGYQTSTDTQYF

d_gene: TRBD1
j_gene: TRBJ2-5
v_gene: TRBV12-3/TRBV12-4
abundance: many
CDR3nt: TGTGCCAGCAGCCGAGGACAGGGGTACCAAGAGACCCAGTACTTC
CDR3aa: CASSRGQGYQETQYF

d_gene: -
j_gene: TRBJ1-2
v_gene: TRBV10-3
abundance: many
CDR3nt: TGTGCCATCGGTCCCTCCCAGGGTAGTGGTTACACCTTC
CDR3aa: CAIGPSQGSGYTF

d_gene: -
j_gene: TRBJ2-5
v_gene: TRBV20-1
abundance: many
CDR3nt: TGCAGTGCTAGTCCCGTAGCAGTAGCGGCAGAGACCCAGTACTTC
CDR3aa: CSASPVAVAAETQYF

d_gene: TRBD2
j_gene: TRBJ2-1
v_gene: TRBV19
abundance: -
CDR3nt: TGTGCCAGTAGTATAGATCGATGGAGCGGGAGGGACAATGAGCAGTTCTTC
CDR3aa: CASSIDRWSGRDNEQFF

d_gene: TRBD2
j_gene: TRBJ2-2
v_gene: TRBV12-5
abundance: many
CDR3nt: TGTGCTAGTGGTTTTCTGACTGGGAGGGCCGGGGAGCTGTTTTTT
CDR3aa: CASGFLTGRAGELFF

d_gene: TRBD2
j_gene: TRBJ2-7
v_gene: TRBV29-1
abundance: few
CDR3nt: TGCAGCGTTGACGGGACAGTGAGCGGGAGGGCCGGAGATTACGAGCAGTACTTC
CDR3aa: CSVDGTVSGRAGDYEQYF

d_gene: TRBD1
j_gene: TRBJ1-6
v_gene: TRBV28
abundance: many
CDR3nt: TGTGCCAGCAGATCTTTGACAGGGGGCAGGTCACCCCTCCACTTT
CDR3aa: CASRSLTGGRSPLHF

d_gene: TRBD2
j_gene: TRBJ2-3
v_gene: TRBV24-1
abundance: many
CDR3nt: TGTGCCACCAGTGATTTGGAGTCTAGCGGGACCAATACGCAGTATTTT
CDR3aa: CATSDLESSGTNTQYF

d_gene: TRBD1
j_gene: TRBJ2-6
v_gene: TRBV10-3
abundance: many
CDR3nt: TGTGCCATCGAAAAGGGACAGGGGGCAGCTGGGGCCAACGTCCTGACTTTC
CDR3aa: CAIEKGQGAAGANVLTF

d_gene: TRBD2
j_gene: TRBJ2-5
v_gene: TRBV7-8
abundance: -
CDR3nt: TGTGCCAGCAGCTTAGCGGGTCTAGCGGGAAAGCTAGAGACCCAGTACTTC
CDR3aa: CASSLAGLAGKLETQYF

d_gene: TRBD1
j_gene: TRBJ2-2
v_gene: TRBV29-1
abundance: many
CDR3nt: TGCAGCGCTACGGACCACAGGGGCCACACCGGGGAGCTGTTTTTT
CDR3aa: CSATDHRGHTGELFF

d_gene: TRBD2
j_gene: TRBJ2-3
v_gene: TRBV2
abundance: -
CDR3nt: TGTGCCAGCAGCGGCGGGAGCGTAACAGATACGCAGTATTTT
CDR3aa: CASSGGSVTDTQYF

d_gene: TRBD1
j_gene: TRBJ1-1
v_gene: TRBV9
abundance: -
CDR3nt: TGTGCCAGCAGCGCCGCCGACAGGGGAATGAACACTGAAGCTTTCTTT
CDR3aa: CASSAADRGMNTEAFF

d_gene: -
j_gene: TRBJ2-3
v_gene: TRBV25-1
abundance: few
CDR3nt: TGTGCCAGCAGTCCTCAGGGACCCAGGGATACGCAGTATTTT
CDR3aa: CASSPQGPRDTQYF

d_gene: -
j_gene: TRBJ2-1
v_gene: TRBV7-3
abundance: many
CDR3nt: TGTGCCAGCAGCCCACCCGGTCGCCAAGCCGGGCAGTTCTTC
CDR3aa: CASSPPGRQAGQFF

d_gene: TRBD1
j_gene: TRBJ2-2
v_gene: TRBV9
abundance: -
CDR3nt: TGTGCCAGCAGCGAGAGACAGGGGGCGAACACCGGGGAGCTGTTTTTT
CDR3aa: CASSERQGANTGELFF

d_gene: -
j_gene: TRBJ1-2
v_gene: TRBV6-1
abundance: many
CDR3nt: TGTGCCAGCAGTGAACCTACTTCCCATGGCTACACCTTC
CDR3aa: CASSEPTSHGYTF

d_gene: -
j_gene: TRBJ1-5
v_gene: TRBV19
abundance: many
CDR3nt: TGTGCCAGTAGTTGGGCAGGAGGACAGCCCCAGCATTTT
CDR3aa: CASSWAGGQPQHF

d_gene: TRBD2
j_gene: TRBJ2-5
v_gene: TRBV20-1
abundance: -
CDR3nt: TGCAGTGCTAGCCGACCGGGACTAGATCGAGAGACCCAGTACTTC
CDR3aa: CSASRPGLDRETQYF

d_gene: TRBD1
j_gene: TRBJ2-1
v_gene: TRBV4-1
abundance: few
CDR3nt: TGCGCCAGCAGTAGGGCAGGGGGTAGTGATGAGCAGTTCTTC
CDR3aa: CASSRAGGSDEQFF